This TCR beta chain was sequenced during a study of blood T cell repertoires in COVID-19 (dated by TCRdb to 2020 to 2021). With regard to the full study: Collaborator samples came from the United States, Italy and Spain and covered acute and convalescent phases of COVID-19. The material from the prospective study consisted of cDNA or gDNA derived from T cells, B-cell-depleted T cells, or PBMCs. HLA class I and class II types, where available, came from metadata supplied by the sample provider rather than from assay-based typing. The samples were drawn from the first 160 participants of the ongoing ImmuneRACE study and from 1,254 subjects provided by 6 global collaborators. The repertoires were released in a freely available public database intended as a resource for research on the immune response to SARS-CoV-2. Sample metadata almost always included a de-identified subject ID, COVID-19 status, age in years and sex. Deeply sampled blood TCRbeta repertoires from subjects exposed to, actively infected with, or recovered from COVID-19 were included in the dataset. On the study overall, not on this receptor specifically: Clinical and demographic metadata were provided uncurated, with the amount varying by source and participant.

The immunoSEQ Assay, a bias-controlled multiplex PCR, was used to amplify TCRbeta CDR3 regions from genomic DNA. As for the authors' bioinformatics: Within the assay, amplification of reference gene primers was used to estimate how many nucleated cells each sample contained. Sequence reads were collapsed and filtered to measure the absolute abundance of every unique TCRbeta CDR3 rearrangement. For each sample, productive Simpson clonality was calculated as the square root of Simpson's diversity index across productive rearrangements. TCRdb re-hosts the immuneACCESS table, in-frame sequences only. Its copies lack some clones; in the studies checked, an unresolved V gene accounts for under half of them, and the cause for the rest is not known. The V and J calls and clone size were taken over from that table, and D and trimming were inferred from the DNA. This sample lists 170,000 or so clones; 70% to 90% were detected once. The ten largest clones capture about 7.3% of the sample.

For this clone: Its target antigen remains unknown. Per-base qualities were not stored, and no clone one base away is much larger.

The collaborating institutions used their own protocols to collect whole blood in K2EDTA tubes. Collaborator samples were shipped for TCRbeta analysis as frozen whole blood, isolated PBMCs, or DNA extracted from either sample type. Compared with germline, V lacks 6 bases and J lacks 8 bases; bases without a gene match: 6. Per the germline V gene (reference sequence), MNHEY is the CDR1 and SMNVEV is the CDR2. Including cysteine and phenylalanine, the CDR3 has 12 amino acids. The DNA shown is the 36-base CDR3, in frame from base 1. The chain joins TRBV27 to TRBJ1-2; a stretch of 7 junction bases matches TRBD1. The sequence derives from a man aged 45-65 years with active or convalescent COVID-19. Material for sequencing was peripheral blood. DNA sequence: TGTGCCAGCAGGGAGGGGGCGAACGGCTACACCTTC. It translates to CASREGANGYTF.